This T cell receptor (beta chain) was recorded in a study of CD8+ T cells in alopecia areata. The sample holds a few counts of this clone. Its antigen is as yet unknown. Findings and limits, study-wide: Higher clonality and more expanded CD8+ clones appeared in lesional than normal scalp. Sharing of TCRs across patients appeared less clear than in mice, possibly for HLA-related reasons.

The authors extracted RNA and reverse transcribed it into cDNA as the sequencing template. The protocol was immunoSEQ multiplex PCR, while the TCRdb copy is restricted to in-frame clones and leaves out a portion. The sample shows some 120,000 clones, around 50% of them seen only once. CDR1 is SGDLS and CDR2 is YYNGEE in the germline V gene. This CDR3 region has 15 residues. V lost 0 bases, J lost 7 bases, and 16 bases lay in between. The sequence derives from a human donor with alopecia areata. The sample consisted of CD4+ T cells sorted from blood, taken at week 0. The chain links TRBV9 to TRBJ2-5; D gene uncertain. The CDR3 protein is CASSVGTASKATQYF. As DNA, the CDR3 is TGTGCCAGCAGCGTAGGTACGGCTAGTAAAGCGACCCAGTACTTC.